The T cell receptor beta chain under discussion was sequenced for a study of cytomegalovirus exposure and HLA in healthy donors. Study at large: Assignment to the Caucasian-associated ancestry cluster applied to more than 75% of the roughly 410 genotyped donors.

Findings and caveats of the study: Confirmation in vitro established that a few CMV-associated chains were specific for CMV antigens.

There are 13 residues in the CDR3. With 3 bases clipped from V and 7 bases from J, the junction kept 0 bases outside the gene matches. CDR1 and CDR2 (germline): LGHNA, YSLEER. At the time of sampling, donors were nominally healthy, though unrecorded immune exposures were likely. About this clone itself: The target antigen is unknown.

The PCR ran on 60 Vbeta and 13 Jbeta primers. As processed by the authors: In a later analysis, some 80 million unique TCR beta chains included roughly 11 million shared by two or more donors. The assay was immunoSEQ multiplex PCR, and TCRdb's table has in-frame clones only and misses some. The DNA gave D and trimming, while V, J and clone size come from that table. This repertoire shows 190,000 or so clones, over 80% found once; its top ten account for around 1.5%. This chain joins TRBV4-3 and TRBJ1-6, with TRBD1 matching over 7 bases. Material for sequencing was PBMCs. This TCR was recovered from a man in his fifties or sixties in good health and CMV-seronegative. The CDR3 DNA reads TGCGCCAGCAGCCAGACAGGGAATTCACCCCTCCACTTT. This encodes CASSQTGNSPLHF.